This TCR beta chain was observed in a study of blood T cells in healthy people across ages. Study-level points and caveats: The authors considered diversity estimates from one million T cells to be underestimates.

Points on this clonotype: Its antigen is not known.

Each donor gave approximately 9.5 milliliters of peripheral blood. A second roughly 6 to 11 cycle PCR used barcoded and J-beta primers. TCRdb analysed the 5' RACE reads with MiXCR anew, one entry per CDR3 protein. Here the sample spans 710,000 or so distinct CDR3 sequences, 22% being singletons. The sequenced sample consisted of blood. The sequence derives from a man in his 70s in good health.

CDR3 protein: CASSLMDRVDTGELFF. The CDR3 DNA reads as TGTGCCAGCAGCTTGATGGACAGGGTGGATACCGGGGAGCTGTTTTTT. The rearrangement joins TRBV7-2 to TRBJ2-2; 8 bases agree with TRBD1. The CDR3 is 16 residues long. The ends lost 3 bases at V and 5 bases at J; junction bases unmatched: 8. Germline V gene data show CDR1 as SGHTA and CDR2 as FQGNSA.